This T cell receptor beta chain was found in a study of a mutant IDH1 vaccine in newly diagnosed glioma. For the study at large: Treated patients had a mean age of approximately 40 years and a 62.5% male, around 38% female split. Therapy received beforehand was radiotherapy, temozolomide, or both, with most patients given both.

The V gene lost 1 base and the J gene lost 0 bases, with 10 bases spanning the gap. Germline CDR1 SGHVS, CDR2 FNYEAQ. This CDR3 is 17 amino acids long. For this clone: As yet, its antigen is unknown.

Indicated time point: week 23, last vaccination. Vaccination comprised doses that each held 300 ug of mutant IDH1 20-mer peptide, plus topical imiquimod. Here immunoSEQ multiplex PCR was the method, and the copy in TCRdb shows in-frame clones only, minus some. This table holds tens of thousands of clones, about 76% found once. Sequenced material: PBMCs, taken from a glioma patient whose treatment included an IDH1 peptide vaccine. The chain links TRBV7-6 to TRBJ2-6; D not resolved. The TCR was taken from a man aged 45-65 years with glioma. CDR3 DNA: TGTGCCAGCAGCTTAGAGTACAGCCGCTCTGGGGCCAACGTCCTGACTTTC. Protein sequence: CASSLEYSRSGANVLTF. The whole variable domain, remainder taken from reference TRBV7-6 and TRBJ2-6, is GAGVSQSPRYKVTKRGQDVALRCDPISGHVSLYWYRQALGQGPEFLTYFNYEAQQDKSGLPNDRFSAERPEGSISTLTIQRTEQRDSAMYRCASSLEYSRSGANVLTFGAGSRLTVL.